The clone carrying this TCR beta chain has just a few counts. Its antigen is still unknown. Germline V gene sequence: CDR1 SGHTA, CDR2 FQGNSA. This CDR3 is built from 15 residues. J gave up 6 bases and V 5 bases, and 12 bases lay outside the gene matches. This record comes from a study of T cell repertoires in cytomegalovirus infection. Each CDR3 protein is one row after TCRdb ran MiXCR on the reads. This table has about 830,000 distinct CDR3 sequences, about 33% appearing once. The sample consisted of cultured CD8+ T cells from PBMCs, taken from culture after CMV antigen stimulation. The TCR originated in a human donor in good health (CMV status not recorded). Some clones in this sample may be carry-over from other donors' samples. The chain employs TRBV7-2 and TRBJ2-7, with TRBD2 identical over 8 bases. The DNA of the CDR3 is TGTGCCAGCAGCCGGGGGAGGACTAGCAGTGGCGAGCAGTACTTC. Its translation: CASSRGRTSSGEQYF.